A single sample is the source of the 17 T cell receptor beta chains below, sequenced in a study of cytotoxic CD8 clonotypes in ibrutinib-treated CLL. Here immunoSEQ multiplex PCR was the method, and the copy in TCRdb shows in-frame clones only, minus some. The sample carries over 100,000 clones, 80% to 90% recorded once. Sequences were derived from PBMCs, sampled after 24 months of ibrutinib treatment. The receptor set was obtained from a human donor with chronic lymphocytic leukemia.

The rearrangement links TRBV18 to TRBJ1-1; D might be TRBD1 (6 bases). Per germline, CDR1 KGHSH and CDR2 LQKENI. V was trimmed by 2 bases and J by 4 bases, leaving 14 bases between them. This CDR3 comprises 15 residues. The CDR3 nucleotides are TGTGCCAGCTCACCAGACTTTAGGGACATCACTGAAGCTTTCTTT. Translation gives CASSPDFRDITEAFF.

This rearrangement joins TRBV7-2 to TRBJ1-2; D perhaps matches TRBD1 (6 bases). Trimming stripped 7 bases from V and 4 bases from J, with 16 bases between. The length of the CDR3 is 14 residues. The germline V gene has CDR1 SGHTA and CDR2 FQGNSA. The CDR3 is CASNFGGLPYGYTF. CDR3 nucleotide sequence: TGTGCCAGCAACTTCGGGGGGCTCCCCTATGGCTACACCTTC. The complete variable domain, with remaining parts taken from reference TRBV7-2 and TRBJ1-2, reads GAGVSQSPSNKVTEKGKDVELRCDPISGHTALYWYRQSLGQGLEFLIYFQGNSAPDKSGLPSDRFSAERTGGSVSTLTIQRTQQEDSAVYLCASNFGGLPYGYTFGSGTRLTVV.

The gene calls are TRBV28 and TRBJ1-2; possibly TRBD1 for D (6 bases). Trimming shortened V by 6 bases and J by 3 bases, and 23 bases separated the two germline ends. Germline assignment: CDR1 MDHEN and CDR2 SYDVKM. This CDR3 region has 17 residues. CDR3 sequence (DNA): TGTGCCAGCAGCCGCACCGGGACACAAAAAGCTGACTATGGCTACACCTTC. Translated, it gives CASSRTGTQKADYGYTF.

V is TRBV5-1 and J is TRBJ2-1; TRBD1 matches 9 bases. The CDR3 is 16 amino acids. V dropped 4 bases and J dropped 3; count of bases not matched to a gene: 8. Germline V gene sequence: CDR1 SGHRS, CDR2 YFSETQ. CDR3 loop: CASSDLTGGLYNEQFF. CDR3 coding DNA: TGCGCCAGCAGCGACCTGACAGGGGGTCTCTACAATGAGCAGTTCTTC.

In this sample, this clone turned up once. This chain joins TRBV5-8 and TRBJ2-5, with D perhaps TRBD1 or TRBD2 (5 bases each). CDR3 length: 16 amino acids. Germline V gene sequence: CDR1 SGHTS, CDR2 YDEGEE. Trimming took 0 bases from V and 1 from J, leaving 13 bases between them. The CDR3 coding sequence is TGTGCCAGCAGCTTGGGGGCAGGGACCATCCAAGAGACCCAGTACTTC. Its translation: CASSLGAGTIQETQYF.

The chain carries TRBV7-3 and TRBJ1-5; D is ambiguous. The V end was cut by 5 bases, the J end by 4 bases, with 9 bases between. Germline values: CDR1 SGHTA, CDR2 FQGTGA. CDR3 length: 13 amino acids. CDR3 sequence reads: CASSQEPNQPQHF. The DNA for the CDR3 is TGTGCCAGCAGCCAGGAACCGAATCAGCCCCAGCATTTT. Combining the CDR3 with reference TRBV7-3 and TRBJ1-5 gives the whole variable domain GAGVSQTPSNKVTEKGKYVELRCDPISGHTALYWYRQSLGQGPEFLIYFQGTGAADDSGLPNDRFFAVRPEGSVSTLKIQRTERGDSAVYLCASSQEPNQPQHFGDGTRLSIL.

This clone is a singleton in its sample. The chain uses TRBV19 and TRBJ2-7; 9 bases map to TRBD1. In germline, CDR1 is LNHDA, CDR2 SQIVND (reference sequence). The CDR3 contains 14 residues. J was trimmed by 4 bases and V by 4 bases; bases with no gene match: 5. This chain's CDR3 is CASSNTGGAYEQYF. CDR3 sequence (DNA): TGTGCCAGTAGTAATACAGGGGGCGCGTACGAGCAGTACTTC.

The J gene is TRBJ2-7, the V gene TRBV5-4; possibly TRBD1 for D (5 bases). The CDR3 is made up of 13 amino acids. Per germline, CDR1 SGHNT and CDR2 YYREEE (reference sequence). The ends were cut back, 6 bases at V and 6 bases at J, with 16 bases in the middle. CDR3 DNA sequence: TGTGCCAGCAAAGAGCCAGGGCTGCGCGAGCAGTACTTC. Its protein product is CASKEPGLREQYF.

This clone was found many times. The CDR3 spells CASSQQRNTEAFF. CDR3 bases: TGTGCCAGCAGCCAACAGCGGAACACTGAAGCTTTCTTT. This rearrangement joins TRBV14 to TRBJ1-1; D is uncertain. The V gene's germline CDR1 is SGHDN and CDR2 FVKESK. Trimming cost V 2 bases and J 1 base, with 5 bases left between them. The CDR3 runs to 13 residues. Drawing the rest from reference TRBV14 and TRBJ1-1, the complete variable domain is EAGVTQFPSHSVIEKGQTVTLRCDPISGHDNLYWYRRVMGKEIKFLLHFVKESKQDESGMPNNRFLAERTGGTYSTLKVQPAELEDSGVYFCASSQQRNTEAFFGQGTRLTVV.

V gene TRBV5-6 combines with J gene TRBJ1-5; tentative D call: TRBD1 (6 bases). V was cut by 4 bases and J by 3 bases, with 11 bases left in between. The germline gives CDR1 SGHDT, CDR2 YYEEEE. The CDR3 extends over 14 amino acids. CDR3 sequence (DNA): TGTGCCAGCAGCGACCGGGACACCAATCAGCCCCAGCATTTT. It specifies CASSDRDTNQPQHF.

The chain is built from TRBV30 and TRBJ2-7; no clear D gene. Trimming shortened V by 2 bases and J by 0 bases, and 5 bases separated the two germline ends. The length of the CDR3 is 12 residues. Germline assignment: CDR1 GTSNPN and CDR2 SVGIG (reference sequence). CDR3 nucleotide sequence: TGTGCCTGGAGTCACAACTCCTACGAGCAGTACTTC. Protein: CAWSHNSYEQYF.

The V gene is TRBV7-2, the J gene TRBJ2-5, with 8 bases matching TRBD1. V lost 4 bases, J lost 2 bases, and 3 bases stayed unmatched. The CDR3 is 14 residues long. The germline V gene has CDR1 SGHTA and CDR2 FQGNSA. The DNA of the CDR3 is TGTGCCAGCAGCTCTAGGACAGGGCAAGAGACCCAGTACTTC. This gives the protein CASSSRTGQETQYF.

The chain combines TRBV9 with TRBJ2-3, with 9 positions matching TRBD2. The CDR3 covers 17 residues. After removal of 4 bases from V and 6 bases from J, the junction contained 15 bases not matched to a gene. Germline V CDR1 and CDR2: SGDLS, YYNGEE. The CDR3 is CASSTPVGGGAPDTQYF. In DNA, the CDR3 is TGTGCCAGCAGCACCCCGGTGGGCGGGGGGGCCCCTGATACGCAGTATTTT.

This rearrangement joins TRBV10-3 to TRBJ1-2, with 9 bases aligning to TRBD1. Germline loops: CDR1 ENHRY, CDR2 SYGVKD. J was trimmed by 4 bases and V by 0 bases; bases with no gene match: 3. This CDR3 has 15 residues. CDR3 coding DNA: TGTGCCATCAGTGAGTCGACAGGGGGGTTCTATGGCTACACCTTC. Translated, it gives CAISESTGGFYGYTF.

V is TRBV7-8 and J is TRBJ1-5, with 7 bases aligning to TRBD1. After removal of 5 bases from V and 3 bases from J, the junction contained 4 bases not matched to a gene. Germline CDR1 and CDR2: SGHVS and FQNEAQ. The CDR3 length is 14 residues. The CDR3 DNA follows: TGTGCCAGCAGCCTAGACAGGGCCAATCAGCCCCAGCATTTT. Its translation is CASSLDRANQPQHF.

V gene TRBV18 combines with J gene TRBJ2-5; D unresolved. CDR3 length equals 13 residues. In germline, CDR1 is KGHSH, CDR2 LQKENI. Trimming stripped 3 bases from V and 5 bases from J, with 10 bases between. The CDR3 region has the DNA TGTGCCAGCTCACCCTCTATGGAGGAGACCCAGTACTTC. Translating gives CASSPSMEETQYF.

This sequence joins TRBV7-8 and TRBJ2-5; D is ambiguous. CDR3 length: 14 amino acids. Germline CDR1 reads SGHVS; CDR2 reads FQNEAQ. Trimming pared 4 bases from V and 4 bases from J, leaving 13 bases between. CDR3 DNA: TGTGCCAGCAGCTCCTATATGAGGCCAGAGACCCAGTACTTC. It codes for CASSSYMRPETQYF.